The T cell receptor beta chain described here comes from a study of identical twins. Study-wide results and limits: Carriage of fewer insertions was seen in abundant cord blood beta clonotypes, whereas memory repertoires showed none. Sharing of beta out-of-frame sequences by twins showed a weaker excess. Researchers caution that invariant MAIT and iNKT cells could partly confound zero-insertion analyses.

Template switching supplied a universal primer site; unique molecular identifiers were carried on the cDNA. TCRdb re-analysed the 5' RACE reads in MiXCR, keeping a single row per CDR3 protein. This table has 1.5 million to 2 million distinct CDR3 sequences, around 29% appearing once. Of note for this clonotype: Its matching antigen is unknown.

The sequence was obtained from a newborn girl in good health. Sequenced input: cord blood.

This chain's CDR3 is CASSLLGPGGNQPQHF. CDR3 nucleotide sequence: TGTGCCAGCAGTTTATTAGGGCCTGGGGGCAATCAGCCCCAGCATTTT. The chain links TRBV28 to TRBJ1-5; D remains unclear. Germline assignment: CDR1 MDHEN and CDR2 SYDVKM. Deletions cut 1 base from V and 2 bases from J, with 12 bases between. The CDR3 has 16 amino acids.